This TCR beta chain was captured in a study of post-analysis software for immune sequencing data. For the study at large: The cohort encompassed relapsing-remitting, secondary progressive and progressive-relapsing multiple sclerosis disease courses.

Overall study results and limits: Significantly decreased normalized Chao1 diversity was recorded for multiple sclerosis patients relative to controls. Relative to controls, patients had 5 or 6 TRBV segments at higher frequency, with TRBV5-6, TRBV5-1 and TRBV20-1 among these.

Unique-molecular-identifier-tagged TCR beta cDNA libraries were used. TCRdb fed the PCR reads into MiXCR, producing one record per CDR3 protein. The table shows roughly 730,000 distinct CDR3 sequences, with roughly 27% occurring only once. The CDR3 length is 18 residues. J was trimmed by 6 bases and V by 3 bases; bases with no gene match: 14. From germline, CDR1 is MDHEN and CDR2 SYDVKM. Concerning this clonotype itself: Antigen unknown.

The sequenced sample consisted of blood. The clonotype originates from a girl aged 10-17 years with multiple sclerosis. The chain employs TRBV28 and TRBJ2-2; 9 nucleotides line up with TRBD2. This chain's CDR3 is CASSLHLAGTLLAGELFF. DNA for the CDR3: TGTGCCAGCAGTTTGCATCTAGCGGGGACCCTACTTGCCGGGGAGCTGTTTTTT.